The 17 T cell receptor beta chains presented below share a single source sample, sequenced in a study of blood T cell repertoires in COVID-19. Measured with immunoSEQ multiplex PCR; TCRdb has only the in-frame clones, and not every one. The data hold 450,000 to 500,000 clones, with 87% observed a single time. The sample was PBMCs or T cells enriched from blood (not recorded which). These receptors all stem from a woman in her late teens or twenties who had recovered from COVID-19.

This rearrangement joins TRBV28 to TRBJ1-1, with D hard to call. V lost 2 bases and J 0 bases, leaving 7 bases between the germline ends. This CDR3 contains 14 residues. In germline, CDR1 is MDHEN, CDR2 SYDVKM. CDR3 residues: CASSLRLLNTEAFF. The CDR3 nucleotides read TGTGCCAGCAGTTTAAGACTACTGAACACTGAAGCTTTCTTT.

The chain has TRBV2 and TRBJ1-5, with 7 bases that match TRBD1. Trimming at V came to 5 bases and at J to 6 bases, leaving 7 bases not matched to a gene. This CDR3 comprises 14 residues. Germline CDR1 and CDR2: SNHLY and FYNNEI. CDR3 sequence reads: CASSSRQGFQPQHF. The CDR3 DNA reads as TGTGCCAGCAGTTCCCGACAGGGATTTCAGCCCCAGCATTTT. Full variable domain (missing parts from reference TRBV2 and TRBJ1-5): EPEVTQTPSHQVTQMGQEVILRCVPISNHLYFYWYRQILGQKVEFLVSFYNNEISEKSEIFDDQFSVERPDGSNFTLKIRSTKLEDSAMYFCASSSRQGFQPQHFGDGTRLSIL.

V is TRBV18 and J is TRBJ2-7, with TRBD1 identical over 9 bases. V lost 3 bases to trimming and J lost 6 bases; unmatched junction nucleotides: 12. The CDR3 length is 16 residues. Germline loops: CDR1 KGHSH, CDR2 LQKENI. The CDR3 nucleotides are TGTGCCAGCTCACCGCCGGGGACAGGGAAGACCCTCGAGCAGTACTTC. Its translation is CASSPPGTGKTLEQYF. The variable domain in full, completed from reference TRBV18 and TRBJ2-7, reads NAGVMQNPRHLVRRRGQEARLRCSPMKGHSHVYWYRQLPEEGLKFMVYLQKENIIDESGMPKERFSAEFPKEGPSILRIQQVVRGDSAAYFCASSPPGTGKTLEQYFGPGTRLTVT.

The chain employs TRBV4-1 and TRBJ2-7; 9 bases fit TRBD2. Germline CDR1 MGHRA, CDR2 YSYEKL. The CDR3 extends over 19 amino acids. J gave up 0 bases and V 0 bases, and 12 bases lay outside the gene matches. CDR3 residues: CASSQEISLAGGSSYEQYF. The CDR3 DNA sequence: TGCGCCAGCAGCCAAGAGATATCGCTGGCGGGGGGGAGCTCCTACGAGCAGTACTTC.

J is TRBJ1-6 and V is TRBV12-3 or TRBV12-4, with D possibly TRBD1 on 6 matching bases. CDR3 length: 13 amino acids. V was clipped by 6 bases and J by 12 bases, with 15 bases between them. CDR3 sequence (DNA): TGTGCCAGCAGACGGTCAGGGGTAATACCCCTCCACTTT. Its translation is CASRRSGVIPLHF.

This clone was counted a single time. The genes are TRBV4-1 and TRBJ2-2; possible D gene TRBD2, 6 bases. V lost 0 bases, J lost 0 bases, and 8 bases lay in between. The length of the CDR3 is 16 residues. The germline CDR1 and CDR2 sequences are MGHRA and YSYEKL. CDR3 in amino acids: CASSQDRLANTGELFF. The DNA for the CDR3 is TGCGCCAGCAGCCAAGACCGACTAGCGAACACCGGGGAGCTGTTTTTT.

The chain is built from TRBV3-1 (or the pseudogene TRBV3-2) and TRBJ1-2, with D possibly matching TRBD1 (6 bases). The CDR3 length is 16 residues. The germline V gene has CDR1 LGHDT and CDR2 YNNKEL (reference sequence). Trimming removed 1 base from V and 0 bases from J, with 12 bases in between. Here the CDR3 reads CASSQGTAKTNYGYTF. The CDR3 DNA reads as TGTGCCAGCAGCCAAGGGACAGCTAAAACTAACTATGGCTACACCTTC.

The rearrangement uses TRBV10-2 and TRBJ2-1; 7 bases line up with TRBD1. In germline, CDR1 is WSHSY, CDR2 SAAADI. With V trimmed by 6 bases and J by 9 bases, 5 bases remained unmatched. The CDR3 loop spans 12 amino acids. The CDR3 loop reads CASSQGVGEQFF. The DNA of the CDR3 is TGCGCCAGCAGCCAGGGGGTGGGTGAGCAGTTCTTC.

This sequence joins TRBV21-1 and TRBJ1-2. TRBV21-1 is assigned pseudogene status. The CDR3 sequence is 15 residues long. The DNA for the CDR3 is TGTGCCAGCAGCAAAGGAGAGAGGTCTAACTATGGCTACACCTTC. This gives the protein CASSKGERSNYGYTF.

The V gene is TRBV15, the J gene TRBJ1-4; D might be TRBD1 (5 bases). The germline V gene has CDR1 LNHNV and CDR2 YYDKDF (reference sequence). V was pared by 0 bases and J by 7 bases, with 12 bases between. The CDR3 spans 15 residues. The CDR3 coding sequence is TGTGCCACCAGCAGAGAACAGGTGATAAGTGAAAAACTGTTTTTT. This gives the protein CATSREQVISEKLFF.

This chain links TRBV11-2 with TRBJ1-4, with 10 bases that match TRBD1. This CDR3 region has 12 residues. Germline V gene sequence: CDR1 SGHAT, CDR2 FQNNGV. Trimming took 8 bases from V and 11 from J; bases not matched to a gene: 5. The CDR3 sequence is CASQTGGAKLFF. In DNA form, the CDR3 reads TGTGCCAGCCAGACAGGGGGCGCGAAACTGTTTTTT.

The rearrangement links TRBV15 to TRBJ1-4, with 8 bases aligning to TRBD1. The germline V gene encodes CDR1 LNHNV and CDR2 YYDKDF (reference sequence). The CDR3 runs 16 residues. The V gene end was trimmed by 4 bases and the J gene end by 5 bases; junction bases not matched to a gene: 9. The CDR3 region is CATSIFGDRKNEKLFF. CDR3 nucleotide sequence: TGTGCCACCAGCATCTTCGGGGACAGGAAAAATGAAAAACTGTTTTTT.

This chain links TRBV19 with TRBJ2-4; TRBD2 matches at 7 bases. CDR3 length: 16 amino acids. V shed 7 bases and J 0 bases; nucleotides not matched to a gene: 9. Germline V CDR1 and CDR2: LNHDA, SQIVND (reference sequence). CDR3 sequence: CASTPREGLAKNIQYF. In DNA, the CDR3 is TGTGCCAGTACCCCCAGGGAGGGACTAGCCAAAAACATTCAGTACTTC.

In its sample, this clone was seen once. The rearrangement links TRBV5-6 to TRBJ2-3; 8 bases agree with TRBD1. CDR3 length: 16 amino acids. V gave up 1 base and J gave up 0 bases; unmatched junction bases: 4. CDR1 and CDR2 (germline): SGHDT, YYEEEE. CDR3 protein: CASSLLWTGSTDTQYF. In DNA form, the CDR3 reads TGTGCCAGCAGCTTGCTGTGGACAGGGAGCACAGATACGCAGTATTTT. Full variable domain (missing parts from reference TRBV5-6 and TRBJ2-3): DAGVTQSPTHLIKTRGQQVTLRCSPKSGHDTVSWYQQALGQGPQFIFQYYEEEERQRGNFPDRFSGHQFPNYSSELNVNALLLGDSALYLCASSLLWTGSTDTQYFGPGTRLTVL.

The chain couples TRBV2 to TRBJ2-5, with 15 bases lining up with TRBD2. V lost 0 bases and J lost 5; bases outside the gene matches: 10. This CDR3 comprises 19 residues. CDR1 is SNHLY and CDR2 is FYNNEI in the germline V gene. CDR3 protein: CASSEAGTSGGPVWETQYF. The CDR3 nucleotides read TGTGCCAGCAGTGAAGCAGGGACTAGCGGGGGGCCTGTCTGGGAGACCCAGTACTTC. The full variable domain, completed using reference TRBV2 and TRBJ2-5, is EPEVTQTPSHQVTQMGQEVILRCVPISNHLYFYWYRQILGQKVEFLVSFYNNEISEKSEIFDDQFSVERPDGSNFTLKIRSTKLEDSAMYFCASSEAGTSGGPVWETQYFGPGTRLLVL.

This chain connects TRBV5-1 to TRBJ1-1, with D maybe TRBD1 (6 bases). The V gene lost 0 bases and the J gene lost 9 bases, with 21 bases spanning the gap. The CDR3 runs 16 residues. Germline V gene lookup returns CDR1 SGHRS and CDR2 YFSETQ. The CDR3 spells CASSLEGMRGRGKAFF. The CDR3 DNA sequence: TGCGCCAGCAGCTTGGAAGGAATGAGGGGAAGGGGGAAAGCTTTCTTT.

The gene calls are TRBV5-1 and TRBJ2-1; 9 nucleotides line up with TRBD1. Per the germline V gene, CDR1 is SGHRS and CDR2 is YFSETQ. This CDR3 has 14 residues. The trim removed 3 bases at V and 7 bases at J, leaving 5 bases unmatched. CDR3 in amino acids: CASSSGQGNNEQFF. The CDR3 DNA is TGCGCCAGCAGCTCGGGACAGGGAAATAATGAGCAGTTCTTC.